One sample yielded the 17 T cell receptor beta chains listed below, sequenced in a study of T cells after yellow fever vaccination. TCRdb passed the 5' RACE reads through MiXCR, listing each CDR3 protein once. The profile shows some 350,000 distinct CDR3 sequences, 4.1% of them singletons. Sequences were derived from PBMCs, sampled 5 days after the yellow fever booster vaccination. These receptor sequences come from a man aged 18 to 30 who received the YFV17D yellow fever vaccine.

The chain joins TRBV2 to TRBJ1-3; D remains unclear. The CDR3 totals 13 residues. Germline V CDR1 and CDR2: SNHLY, FYNNEI. V was shortened by 7 bases and J by 2 bases, with 9 bases between the two germline ends. This chain's CDR3 is CASIEGPGNTIYF. For the CDR3, the DNA is TGTGCCAGCATCGAAGGGCCTGGAAACACCATATATTTT. Variable domain in full (rest from reference TRBV2 and TRBJ1-3): EPEVTQTPSHQVTQMGQEVILRCVPISNHLYFYWYRQILGQKVEFLVSFYNNEISEKSEIFDDQFSVERPDGSNFTLKIRSTKLEDSAMYFCASIEGPGNTIYFGEGSWLTVV.

This clonotype was detected many times. The V call is TRBV12-3 or TRBV12-4, the J call TRBJ2-5; D gene ambiguous. The CDR3 is 13 residues long. The V and J ends lost 6 bases and 5 bases respectively, with 13 bases between them. Written as DNA, the CDR3 is TGTGCCAGCAGCCCGGACGTCGGGGAGACCCAGTACTTC. It specifies CASSPDVGETQYF.

There are a few counts of this clonotype. The chain carries TRBV10-3 and TRBJ2-1; the match to TRBD2 covers 10 bases. In germline, CDR1 is ENHRY, CDR2 SYGVKD. V shed 0 bases, J shed 7 bases, and the junction held 9 bases outside the gene matches. The CDR3 extends over 17 amino acids. In nucleotides, the CDR3 is TGTGCCATCAGTGAGTCTGTAGCGGGGGGCCAAAGGAATGAGCAGTTCTTC. The encoded protein is CAISESVAGGQRNEQFF.

V usage is TRBV5-1 and J usage is TRBJ1-2; the D gene is possibly TRBD1 (6 bases). Germline CDR1 SGHRS, CDR2 YFSETQ. The CDR3 consists of 14 residues. V was clipped by 3 bases and J by 2 bases, with 11 bases between them. The CDR3 reads CASSSSTGNYGYTF. The DNA for the CDR3 is TGCGCCAGCAGCTCCAGCACAGGGAACTATGGCTACACCTTC.

J is TRBJ1-1 and V is TRBV24-1; TRBD1 might be the D (5 bases). This CDR3 spans 12 amino acids. Trimming stripped 4 bases from V and 4 bases from J, with 6 bases between. Germline CDR1 and CDR2: KGHDR and SFDVKD. The CDR3 DNA reads as TGTGCCACCAGTGACGGGGGCACTGAAGCTTTCTTT. It is translated as CATSDGGTEAFF.

This clonotype appeared many times. The rearrangement joins TRBV5-1 to TRBJ2-5, with 7 bases that match TRBD1. Germline V gives CDR1 SGHRS, CDR2 YFSETQ. After removal of 5 bases from V and 1 base from J, the junction contained 2 bases not matched to a gene. There are 13 residues in the CDR3. The CDR3 protein is CASRRDSQETQYF. As DNA, the CDR3 is TGCGCCAGCAGGAGGGACAGCCAAGAGACCCAGTACTTC.

The rearrangement uses TRBV5-1 and TRBJ1-1; no firm D call. CDR3 length equals 15 residues. The V end lost 1 base, the J end lost 3 bases, and 13 bases lay between the germline ends. CDR1 and CDR2 from the germline V gene are SGHRS and YFSETQ. The CDR3: CASSLFLPRDTEAFF. The CDR3 DNA reads as TGCGCCAGCAGCTTGTTCCTCCCCAGAGACACTGAAGCTTTCTTT.

This clonotype appeared many times. CDR3 DNA: TGTGCCAGCAGATCAGGGTTAGCCAAAAACATTCAGTACTTC. Residues: CASRSGLAKNIQYF. This sequence joins TRBV6-5 and TRBJ2-4; possible D gene TRBD1, 5 bases. Trimming stripped 6 bases from V and 0 bases from J, with 9 bases between. This CDR3 has 14 amino acids. The germline CDR1 and CDR2 sequences are MNHEY and SVGAGI.

This clonotype has more than one count but fewer than ten. The genes are TRBV25-1 and TRBJ1-2, with 8 positions matching TRBD1. With 4 bases clipped from V and 3 bases from J, the junction kept 10 bases outside the gene matches. This CDR3 spans 16 amino acids. The germline gives CDR1 MGHDK, CDR2 SYGVNS. The CDR3 DNA follows: TGTGCCAGCAGTGCACAAGGGGACAGGCACTACTATGGCTACACCTTC. Translating gives CASSAQGDRHYYGYTF.

This clonotype occurred many times. The chain recombines TRBV7-9 with TRBJ2-1; TRBD2 aligns across 8 bases. CDR1 and CDR2 from the germline V gene are SEHNR and FQNEAQ (reference sequence). V was clipped by 5 bases and J by 12 bases; unmatched bases: 12. The CDR3 loop spans 14 amino acids. The CDR3 nucleotides are TGTGCCAGCAGCGAAACGCCCAGCGGGGGAGGGCAGTTCTTC. Encoded protein: CASSETPSGGGQFF.

CDR3 sequence reads: CASSRGTGGDYGYTF. The CDR3, as DNA: TGTGCCAGCAGCCGGGGGACAGGGGGAGACTATGGCTACACCTTC. The chain joins TRBV7-2 to TRBJ1-2, with 11 bases fitting TRBD1. Germline trimming cut 5 bases from V and 3 bases from J; bases unmatched to any gene: 5. CDR1 is SGHTA, CDR2 FQGNSA, per germline. The CDR3 consists of 15 residues.

This clonotype has a handful of counts. The V and J genes are TRBV10-3 and TRBJ1-6; 9 bases fit TRBD1. The V and J ends lost 10 bases and 10 bases, in that order; junction bases with no gene match: 8. CDR3 length: 13 amino acids. The germline V gene encodes CDR1 ENHRY and CDR2 SYGVKD. DNA for the CDR3: TGTGCCACAACAGACAGGGGGGAGTCACCCCTCCACTTT. Its translation: CATTDRGESPLHF.

The chain joins TRBV15 to TRBJ2-5; D may correspond to TRBD1 or TRBD2 (6 bases each). Trimming took 5 bases from V and 5 from J, leaving 15 bases between them. Germline V lookup: CDR1 LNHNV, CDR2 YYDKDF (reference sequence). The CDR3 totals 14 residues. The CDR3 DNA is TGTGCCACCAGCGGGGACGGGGGCGCGGAGACCCAGTACTTC. Amino acid sequence: CATSGDGGAETQYF.

This clonotype has just a few counts. The chain recombines TRBV5-4 with TRBJ2-7; 9 bases fit TRBD1. CDR3 length equals 13 residues. Germline V gene lookup returns CDR1 SGHNT and CDR2 YYREEE (reference sequence). Losses at the gene ends were 4 bases for V and 6 bases for J; bases not matched to a gene: 5. CDR3 nucleotide sequence: TGTGCCAGCAGCCGGGACAGGGAAGGCGAGCAGTACTTC. This gives the protein CASSRDREGEQYF.

This rearrangement joins TRBV5-4 to TRBJ2-3; D is unclear. Trimming shortened V by 1 base and J by 6 bases, and 12 bases separated the two germline ends. The CDR3 sequence is 14 residues long. CDR1 is SGHNT and CDR2 is YYREEE in the germline V gene (reference sequence). The CDR3 nucleotides are TGTGCCAGCAGCTTGACTAAAGTGGCGGATACGCAGTATTTT. It yields the protein CASSLTKVADTQYF.

This clonotype was observed a few times. V usage is TRBV30 and J usage is TRBJ2-6; D is ambiguous. This CDR3 has 14 amino acids. V lost 0 bases to trimming and J lost 0 bases, with 3 bases between them. Per germline, CDR1 GTSNPN and CDR2 SVGIG (reference sequence). In nucleotides, the CDR3 is TGTGCCTGGAGTGTTAACTCTGGGGCCAACGTCCTGACTTTC. Amino acid sequence: CAWSVNSGANVLTF.

This clonotype was counted many times. Compared with germline, one end of the junction differs, possibly owing to a read error. The chain links TRBV27 to TRBJ2-1; TRBD2 matches 13 bases. This CDR3 is built from 12 residues. The germline gives CDR1 MNHEY, CDR2 SMNVEV (reference sequence). CDR3 sequence (DNA): TGTGCCGTAGTAACGGGGACTAGCGGGACACGCTTC. Translating it yields CAVVTGTSGTRF.